The 30 T cell receptor beta chains given below trace back to one sample, sequenced in a study of T-cell memory formation after mild COVID-19. TCRdb recomputed calls from the 5' RACE reads with MiXCR, one row per CDR3 protein. The sample consists of roughly 400,000 distinct CDR3 sequences, more than 15% of them appearing once. Sequenced input: PBMCs or a T cell subset sorted from them (not recorded which). All receptors come from a man between 18 and 29 years old who had mild COVID-19 (a few samples of this study predate the infection). Cell type and time point are not known.

This chain uses TRBV15 with TRBJ2-7; a weak D match, TRBD2 (6 bases). In germline, CDR1 is LNHNV, CDR2 YYDKDF (reference sequence). Deletions cut 1 base from V and 4 bases from J, with 11 bases between. The CDR3 runs 14 residues. CDR3 coding DNA: TGTGCCACCAGCAGAGGGGGGGTAGAGTACGAGCAGTACTTC. It codes for CATSRGGVEYEQYF.

This clonotype was seen a few times. This rearrangement joins TRBV9 to TRBJ2-5; TRBD1 matches at 9 bases. This CDR3 contains 15 residues. Germline loops: CDR1 SGDLS, CDR2 YYNGEE. V gave up 1 base and J gave up 0 bases; unmatched junction bases: 1. CDR3 DNA: TGTGCCAGCAGCGTAAGGACAGGGGACCAAGAGACCCAGTACTTC. Translated: CASSVRTGDQETQYF.

In this sample, this clonotype turned up many times. V usage is TRBV5-1 and J usage is TRBJ1-1; weak D call: TRBD1 (5 bases). Trimming removed 4 bases from V and 4 bases from J, with 17 bases in between. Germline CDR1 is SGHRS and CDR2 is YFSETQ. The CDR3 spans 15 residues. The DNA for the CDR3 is TGCGCCAGCAGCGATCCAGGGAGGGTGGCCACTGAAGCTTTCTTT. Protein sequence: CASSDPGRVATEAFF. Full variable domain (outside the CDR3, taken from reference TRBV5-1 and TRBJ1-1): KAGVTQTPRYLIKTRGQQVTLSCSPISGHRSVSWYQQTPGQGLQFLFEYFSETQRNKGNFPGRFSGRQFSNSRSEMNVSTLELGDSALYLCASSDPGRVATEAFFGQGTRLTVV.

This chain links TRBV3-1 with TRBJ2-5; D is uncertain. V lost 0 bases, J lost 5 bases, and 10 bases lay in between. Germline CDR1 reads LGHDT; CDR2 reads YNNKEL (reference sequence). This CDR3 contains 14 residues. The CDR3 nucleotides read TGTGCCAGCAGCCAAGAGGACGCCCGGGAGACCCAGTACTTC. Its protein is CASSQEDARETQYF.

This chain links TRBV28 with TRBJ2-7; 11 bases fit TRBD2. In germline, CDR1 is MDHEN, CDR2 SYDVKM. Trimming cost V 3 bases and J 5 bases; bases outside gene matches: 3. The CDR3 totals 14 residues. The CDR3 coding sequence is TGTGCCAGCAGTTTTCGACTAGCGGGGAACGAGCAGTACGTC. This gives the protein CASSFRLAGNEQYV.

This clonotype was seen many times. The V gene is TRBV6-5, the J gene TRBJ2-1; D gene uncertain. The CDR3 totals 12 residues. Between the trimmed V and J ends, which lost 5 bases and 9 bases, there was a span of 11 bases. CDR1 is MNHEY and CDR2 is SVGAGI in the germline V gene. CDR3 sequence: CASSPWRGEQFF. In DNA form, the CDR3 reads TGTGCCAGCAGTCCCTGGCGAGGTGAGCAGTTCTTC.

The J gene is TRBJ2-7, the V gene TRBV20-1; 9 bases fit TRBD1. Germline V gene lookup returns CDR1 DFQATT and CDR2 SNEGSKA (reference sequence). Trimming at V came to 1 base and at J to 5 bases, leaving 0 bases not matched to a gene. The length of the CDR3 is 12 residues. CDR3 in DNA: TGCAGTGCTAGAGGGGACAGGGACGAGCAGTACTTC. It encodes CSARGDRDEQYF.

J is TRBJ2-2 and V is TRBV5-1; D may be TRBD2 (5 bases). Between the trimmed V and J ends, which lost 0 bases and 7 bases, there was a span of 7 bases. The CDR3 runs to 13 residues. Germline V lookup: CDR1 SGHRS, CDR2 YFSETQ. The CDR3 DNA follows: TGCGCCAGCAGCTTGGGGGAGAGCGGGGAGCTGTTTTTT. This gives the protein CASSLGESGELFF.

Only a few counts were recorded for this clonotype. J is TRBJ1-6 and V is TRBV18, with no clear D. From germline, CDR1 is KGHSH and CDR2 LQKENI. V shed 3 bases and J shed 9 bases, with 12 bases lying between them. CDR3 length: 14 amino acids. The CDR3 is CASSPDGLGSPLHF. The CDR3 region has the DNA TGTGCCAGCTCACCGGACGGGTTGGGTTCACCCCTCCACTTT.

The sample holds a few counts of this clonotype. This sequence joins TRBV4-3 and TRBJ2-4; either TRBD1 or TRBD2 may fit D (6 bases each). The V gene's germline CDR1 is LGHNA and CDR2 YSLEER. Between the trimmed V and J ends, which lost 4 bases and 8 bases, there was a span of 18 bases. CDR3 length: 15 amino acids. CDR3 in DNA: TGCGCCAGCAGCCCCAAAGTGGGGGGCTGGGACATTCAGTACTTC. As protein: CASSPKVGGWDIQYF.

The chain is built from TRBV20-1 and TRBJ1-6; 7 bases are a match to TRBD1. V dropped 5 bases and J dropped 7; count of bases not matched to a gene: 17. CDR3 length equals 17 residues. Per germline, CDR1 DFQATT and CDR2 SNEGSKA (reference sequence). In DNA form, the CDR3 reads TGCAGTGCTCGAGTATTTAAACAGGGGACTGGCAATTCACCCCTCCACTTT. It codes for CSARVFKQGTGNSPLHF.

The gene calls are TRBV12-3 or TRBV12-4 and TRBJ2-7; no reliable D call. The CDR3 is 12 amino acids. The germline V and J ends were trimmed by 6 bases and 0 bases, with 6 bases remaining between them. This CDR3 is CASRRSSYEQYF. The CDR3 nucleotides read TGTGCCAGCAGACGTAGCTCCTACGAGCAGTACTTC.

This clonotype was seen a few times. The genes are TRBV3-1 and TRBJ1-1; D call uncertain. CDR3 length: 14 residues. Deletions cut 4 bases from V and 2 bases from J, with 11 bases between. Germline CDR1 is LGHDT and CDR2 is YNNKEL (reference sequence). CDR3 in amino acids: CASSLPTVNTEAFF. Written as DNA, the CDR3 is TGTGCCAGCAGCCTTCCCACGGTCAACACTGAAGCTTTCTTT.

V and J are TRBV11-2 and TRBJ1-1; 7 bases agree with TRBD1. This CDR3 is 15 amino acids long. Looked up from germline, CDR1 is SGHAT and CDR2 is FQNNGV. The V and J ends lost 5 bases and 4 bases, in that order; junction bases with no gene match: 10. This CDR3 reads CASSLVGSGGTEAFF. The CDR3 bases are TGTGCCAGCAGCCTGGTGGGCTCAGGGGGCACTGAAGCTTTCTTT.

The V gene is TRBV4-1, the J gene TRBJ2-1; D is ambiguous. Germline lookup yields CDR1 MGHRA and CDR2 YSYEKL. Trimming took 4 bases from V and 5 from J, leaving 15 bases between them. The CDR3 spans 15 residues. The CDR3 nucleotides read TGCGCCAGCAGCCGTATACTACCAGCCGACAATGAGCAGTTCTTC. Its translation: CASSRILPADNEQFF.

This clonotype was picked up a small number of times. The rearrangement uses TRBV12-5 and TRBJ2-3, with D possibly called TRBD1 or TRBD2 (6 bases each). The CDR3 is made up of 16 amino acids. Germline V gene sequence: CDR1 LGHNT, CDR2 FRNRAP. The V gene lost 4 bases and the J gene lost 2 bases, with 16 bases spanning the gap. CDR3 residues: CASGSGASTVTDTQYF. The CDR3 region has the DNA TGTGCTAGTGGTTCGGGGGCTAGCACGGTCACAGATACGCAGTATTTT.

This clonotype appeared a few times. The genes are TRBV20-1 and TRBJ1-2; tentatively, D is TRBD1 (6 bases). Germline V gives CDR1 DFQATT, CDR2 SNEGSKA (reference sequence). The CDR3 extends over 13 amino acids. Trimming stripped 2 bases from V and 8 bases from J, with 15 bases between. Here the CDR3 DNA reads TGCAGTGCTAGAAGTACAGGGTATTTGGGCTACACCTTC. This encodes CSARSTGYLGYTF.

The sample holds many counts of this clonotype. This chain uses TRBV7-9 with TRBJ1-1; D gene uncertain. Trimming pared 6 bases from V and 7 bases from J, leaving 9 bases between. CDR3 size: 11 residues. Looked up from germline, CDR1 is SEHNR and CDR2 is FQNEAQ (reference sequence). In nucleotides, the CDR3 is TGTGCCAGCAGTCGCCAAGGTGAAGCTTTCTTT. It specifies CASSRQGEAFF.

This clonotype was seen at least ten times. The V call is TRBV7-2, the J call TRBJ2-7, with 8 bases lining up with TRBD2. V was clipped by 3 bases and J by 2 bases; unmatched bases: 6. Per the germline V gene, CDR1 is SGHTA and CDR2 is FQGNSA. The CDR3 runs 15 residues. CDR3 in DNA: TGTGCCAGCAGCTTGAGACGGGGGGGCCCCTACGAGCAGTACTTC. Translation: CASSLRRGGPYEQYF.

V usage is TRBV12-3 or TRBV12-4 and J usage is TRBJ2-2; tentatively, D is TRBD1 (6 bases). V lost 7 bases and J lost 3, with 12 bases in between. This CDR3 spans 14 amino acids. The CDR3 is CASNYRVDTGELFF. The CDR3 DNA sequence: TGTGCCAGCAATTACAGGGTGGACACCGGGGAGCTGTTTTTT.

V usage is TRBV20-1 and J usage is TRBJ1-1; TRBD1 matches 9 bases. The germline CDR1 and CDR2 sequences are DFQATT and SNEGSKA (reference sequence). The CDR3 runs 13 residues. Germline trimming cut 6 bases from V and 4 bases from J; bases unmatched to any gene: 6. The CDR3: CSADRGGITEAFF. CDR3 nucleotides: TGCAGTGCGGACAGGGGTGGGATCACTGAAGCTTTCTTT.

This clonotype was found a few times. The rearrangement joins TRBV18 to TRBJ2-3, with D uncertain. Germline V lookup: CDR1 KGHSH, CDR2 LQKENI. The CDR3 totals 15 residues. V was trimmed by 6 bases and J by 2 bases, leaving 15 bases between them. The CDR3 region has the DNA TGTGCCAGCTCTCGACCGGCCGGTGACACAGATACGCAGTATTTT. Translation gives CASSRPAGDTDTQYF.

The chain is built from TRBV6-2 or TRBV6-3 and TRBJ1-1; possibly TRBD1 for D (5 bases). V was clipped by 6 bases and J by 3 bases, with 11 bases between them. This CDR3 has 13 residues. Germline CDR1 and CDR2: MNHEY and SVGEGT. As DNA, the CDR3 is TGTGCCAGCAGGTGGGGCGCCGACACTGAAGCTTTCTTT. Its protein is CASRWGADTEAFF.

The chain combines TRBV20-1 with TRBJ2-7; TRBD1 matches 8 bases. Germline V lookup: CDR1 DFQATT, CDR2 SNEGSKA (reference sequence). This CDR3 comprises 15 residues. J gave up 5 bases and V 3 bases, and 12 bases lay outside the gene matches. CDR3 bases: TGCAGTGCTAGGCCTAGACAGGGGCCGAGCAACGAGCAGTACTTC. Its translation: CSARPRQGPSNEQYF.

The V and J genes are TRBV15 and TRBJ1-6; D is undetermined. The germline V and J ends were trimmed by 3 bases and 8 bases, with 5 bases remaining between them. Per germline, CDR1 LNHNV and CDR2 YYDKDF (reference sequence). The CDR3 consists of 12 residues. The CDR3 DNA reads TGTGCCACCAGCAGCCAGGATTCACCCCTCCACTTT. Protein: CATSSQDSPLHF.

This clonotype came up many times. This chain uses TRBV5-1 with TRBJ2-5, with a possible D match to TRBD2 (6 bases). V was cut by 0 bases and J by 1 base, with 10 bases left in between. Per the germline V gene, CDR1 is SGHRS and CDR2 is YFSETQ. This CDR3 has 15 residues. The CDR3 protein is CASSLDGGTQETQYF. CDR3 sequence (DNA): TGCGCCAGCAGCTTGGATGGGGGGACCCAAGAGACCCAGTACTTC.

V is TRBV7-8 and J is TRBJ2-1, with 8 bases aligning to TRBD2. With 5 bases clipped from V and 6 bases from J, the junction kept 9 bases outside the gene matches. Per germline, CDR1 SGHVS and CDR2 FQNEAQ. The CDR3 has 15 residues. CDR3 sequence reads: CASSLLGGAPNEQFF. The CDR3 region has the DNA TGTGCCAGCAGCCTACTCGGGGGGGCGCCCAATGAGCAGTTCTTC.

The chain has TRBV9 and TRBJ2-2; 11 bases map to TRBD2. Germline V CDR1 and CDR2: SGDLS, YYNGEE. The trim removed 3 bases at V and 4 bases at J, leaving 5 bases unmatched. There are 16 residues in the CDR3. The chain's CDR3 is CASSGSGGAGTGELFF. For the CDR3, the DNA is TGTGCCAGCAGCGGTAGCGGGGGGGCCGGCACCGGGGAGCTGTTTTTT. The full variable domain, rest sourced from reference TRBV9 and TRBJ2-2, is DSGVTQTPKHLITATGQRVTLRCSPRSGDLSVYWYQQSLDQGLQFLIQYYNGEERAKGNILERFSAQQFPDLHSELNLSSLELGDSALYFCASSGSGGAGTGELFFGEGSRLTVL.

This clonotype was seen a few times. The V and J genes are TRBV7-9 and TRBJ2-7; perhaps D is TRBD1 or TRBD2 (5 bases each). The CDR3 sequence is 14 residues long. V gave up 4 bases and J gave up 4 bases, with 14 bases separating them. Germline CDR1 reads SEHNR; CDR2 reads FQNEAQ (reference sequence). CDR3 sequence: CASSSPGTPYEQYV. CDR3 DNA sequence: TGTGCCAGCAGCTCTCCCGGGACCCCATACGAGCAGTACGTC.

The chain carries TRBV3-1 and TRBJ2-5; the D gene is possibly TRBD2 (5 bases). From germline, CDR1 is LGHDT and CDR2 YNNKEL (reference sequence). Trimming shortened V by 0 bases and J by 5 bases, and 10 bases separated the two germline ends. The CDR3 has 14 amino acids. CDR3 sequence (DNA): TGTGCCAGCAGCCAAGACCCGGGGTCGGAGACCCAGTACTTC. It yields the protein CASSQDPGSETQYF.